The 26 T cell receptor beta chains given below trace back to one sample, sequenced in a study of technical replicates of blood from several donors. Assay: immunoSEQ multiplex PCR; the TCRdb copy retains only in-frame clones and omits some. Of about 83,000 clones detected, just under 95% appear once; the ten largest clones hold 0.2% to 0.25%. The sample consisted of T cells isolated from PBMCs. The receptors derive from a human donor in good health.

The J gene is TRBJ2-2, the V gene TRBV19; the D gene is possibly TRBD2 (6 bases). Germline CDR1 reads LNHDA; CDR2 reads SQIVND (reference sequence). The length of the CDR3 is 14 residues. Trimming cost V 4 bases and J 4 bases, with 10 bases left between them. This chain's CDR3 is CASSTDGGTGELFF. The DNA for the CDR3 is TGTGCCAGTAGTACTGACGGGGGCACCGGGGAGCTGTTTTTT.

The V and J genes are TRBV6-1 and TRBJ2-2, with D hard to call. Germline V CDR1 and CDR2: MNHNS, SASEGT. The CDR3 totals 15 residues. Between the trimmed V and J ends, which lost 2 bases and 1 base, there was a span of 8 bases. The CDR3 sequence: CASSESARNTGELFF. CDR3 nucleotide sequence: TGTGCCAGCAGTGAAAGCGCCCGGAACACCGGGGAGCTGTTTTTT.

This chain joins TRBV19 and TRBJ1-4; 7 bases agree with TRBD1. This CDR3 is built from 14 residues. Germline V CDR1 and CDR2: LNHDA, SQIVND (reference sequence). J gave up 7 bases and V 6 bases, and 8 bases lay outside the gene matches. CDR3 region: CASSDGTAGEKLFF. In DNA form, the CDR3 reads TGTGCCAGTAGCGACGGGACAGCGGGTGAAAAACTGTTTTTT. Together with reference TRBV19 and TRBJ1-4, the CDR3 gives the full variable domain: DGGITQSPKYLFRKEGQNVTLSCEQNLNHDAMYWYRQDPGQGLRLIYYSQIVNDFQKGDIAEGYSVSREKKESFPLTVTSAQKNPTAFYLCASSDGTAGEKLFFGSGTQLSVL.

V gene TRBV2 combines with J gene TRBJ1-2, with TRBD1 matching over 7 bases. The germline V gene has CDR1 SNHLY and CDR2 FYNNEI. This CDR3 comprises 15 residues. V lost 5 bases and J lost 2; bases outside the gene matches: 8. The CDR3 region is CASSQTLQGNYGYTF. In DNA, the CDR3 is TGTGCCAGCAGTCAAACATTACAGGGGAACTATGGCTACACCTTC.

The V call is TRBV6-5, the J call TRBJ1-3; D possibly corresponds to TRBD1 (6 bases). V was pared by 0 bases and J by 2 bases, with 11 bases between. Germline V CDR1 and CDR2: MNHEY, SVGAGI. CDR3 length equals 16 residues. The DNA for the CDR3 is TGTGCCAGCAGTTACTCGATAGCAGGGGCTGGAAACACCATATATTTT. Residues: CASSYSIAGAGNTIYF.

A single count supports this clone. The chain combines TRBV18 with TRBJ2-2, with 8 bases identical to TRBD1. The V gene end was trimmed by 2 bases and the J gene end by 4 bases; junction bases not matched to a gene: 6. The CDR3 covers 16 residues. Germline assignment: CDR1 KGHSH and CDR2 LQKENI. CDR3 protein: CASSPMDRVGTGELFF. The CDR3 bases are TGTGCCAGCTCACCAATGGACAGGGTCGGCACCGGGGAGCTGTTTTTT.

This chain joins TRBV6-6 and TRBJ1-2, with D possibly matching TRBD1 (6 bases). Germline V gene sequence: CDR1 MNHNY, CDR2 SVGAGI (reference sequence). The V and J ends lost 5 bases and 4 bases respectively, with 11 bases between them. The CDR3 is 13 amino acids. CDR3 in DNA: TGTGCCAGCAGTATTGACAGGCCCTATGGCTACACCTTC. Its protein product is CASSIDRPYGYTF.

V gene TRBV6-4 combines with J gene TRBJ1-2; D call uncertain. Trimming pared 6 bases from V and 0 bases from J, leaving 8 bases between. Germline V lookup: CDR1 MRHNA, CDR2 SNTAGT. The CDR3 loop spans 13 amino acids. The DNA for the CDR3 is TGTGCCAGCAGGAGCGAAACTAACTATGGCTACACCTTC. It specifies CASRSETNYGYTF.

The chain links TRBV5-1 to TRBJ2-7; D unclear. Germline-derived CDR1 and CDR2 are SGHRS and YFSETQ. The V and J ends lost 2 bases and 7 bases respectively, with 10 bases between them. The CDR3 is 12 amino acids. This chain's CDR3 is CASSFLDREQYF. DNA of the CDR3: TGCGCCAGCAGCTTCCTTGATAGAGAGCAGTACTTC.

J is TRBJ2-1 and V is TRBV2, with 7 nucleotides matching TRBD2. V trimming: 8 bases; J trimming: 7 bases; junction bases outside the gene matches: 11. This CDR3 contains 14 residues. Germline CDR1 and CDR2: SNHLY and FYNNEI. CDR3 sequence: CASGRGGLMNEQFF. In DNA, the CDR3 is TGTGCCAGCGGGAGGGGAGGTCTGATGAATGAGCAGTTCTTC.

The rearrangement joins TRBV18 to TRBJ1-5, with D hard to call. V lost 8 bases and J lost 0, with 11 bases in between. Germline V gene lookup returns CDR1 KGHSH and CDR2 LQKENI. The length of the CDR3 is 14 residues. The DNA of the CDR3 is TGTGCCAGCGATCAGACTAATAGCAATCAGCCCCAGCATTTT. Protein: CASDQTNSNQPQHF. Complete variable domain (other parts from reference TRBV18 and TRBJ1-5): NAGVMQNPRHLVRRRGQEARLRCSPMKGHSHVYWYRQLPEEGLKFMVYLQKENIIDESGMPKERFSAEFPKEGPSILRIQQVVRGDSAAYFCASDQTNSNQPQHFGDGTRLSIL.

As to this clone: One junction end disagrees with the germline gene, perhaps due to a read error. V and J are TRBV7-7 and TRBJ1-1, with D uncertain. Germline loops: CDR1 SSHAT, CDR2 FNYEAQ (reference sequence). The CDR3 sequence is 13 residues long. The CDR3 coding sequence is TGTGCTAGCAGCTTGGGGAGAAACACTGAAGCTTTCTTT. It encodes CASSLGRNTEAFF.

The rearrangement joins TRBV28 to TRBJ2-7; D gene unclear. In germline, CDR1 is MDHEN, CDR2 SYDVKM. The CDR3 length is 13 residues. V shed 6 bases and J shed 0 bases, with 9 bases lying between them. In DNA, the CDR3 is TGTGCCAGCAGCAACGGCGGCTCCTACGAGCAGTACTTC. This codes for CASSNGGSYEQYF.

This clone occurred once. V and J are TRBV4-1 and TRBJ2-3; D is perhaps TRBD2 (7 bases). The CDR3 runs to 18 residues. The germline V and J ends were trimmed by 2 bases and 9 bases, with 27 bases remaining between them. CDR1 and CDR2 from the germline V gene are MGHRA and YSYEKL. The CDR3 loop reads CASSQSWAGAAMAGTQYF. The CDR3 bases are TGCGCCAGCAGCCAAAGTTGGGCGGGGGCGGCGATGGCCGGAACGCAGTATTTT.

The chain combines TRBV6-5 with TRBJ1-6, with D possibly being TRBD1 (5 bases). V lost 4 bases, J lost 9 bases, and 16 bases lay in between. Germline V gene lookup returns CDR1 MNHEY and CDR2 SVGAGI. The CDR3 covers 15 residues. CDR3 protein: CASSSPGTFISPLHF. CDR3 coding DNA: TGTGCCAGCAGTTCCCCCGGGACTTTCATTTCACCCCTCCACTTT.

The gene calls are TRBV2 and TRBJ2-7; TRBD1 matches 7 bases. With V trimmed by 4 bases and J by 5 bases, 11 bases remained unmatched. Germline V CDR1 and CDR2: SNHLY, FYNNEI. The CDR3 runs 15 residues. In nucleotides, the CDR3 is TGTGCCAGCAGTGTAAGGGGGCGCGTCGAGGACGAGCAGTACTTC. Translation: CASSVRGRVEDEQYF.

This chain links TRBV19 with TRBJ1-1; D remains unclear. This CDR3 is 12 amino acids long. Germline CDR1 reads LNHDA; CDR2 reads SQIVND (reference sequence). Trimming pared 5 bases from V and 1 base from J, leaving 5 bases between. The CDR3 protein is CASSPGNTEAFF. The DNA of the CDR3 is TGTGCCAGTAGTCCAGGGAACACTGAAGCTTTCTTT.

This chain connects TRBV5-1 to TRBJ2-1, with TRBD2 as a possible D gene (5 bases). There are 18 residues in the CDR3. In germline, CDR1 is SGHRS, CDR2 YFSETQ. Deletions cut 0 bases from V and 5 bases from J, with 21 bases between. This chain's CDR3 is CASSLVREGNSAHNEQFF. CDR3 in DNA: TGCGCCAGCAGCTTGGTTAGAGAGGGTAACTCGGCGCACAATGAGCAGTTCTTC. Using reference TRBV5-1 and TRBJ2-1 for the parts outside the CDR3, the full variable domain is KAGVTQTPRYLIKTRGQQVTLSCSPISGHRSVSWYQQTPGQGLQFLFEYFSETQRNKGNFPGRFSGRQFSNSRSEMNVSTLELGDSALYLCASSLVREGNSAHNEQFFGPGTRLTVL.

The sample holds one count of this clone. The V and J genes are TRBV6-6 and TRBJ2-1, with 9 bases fitting TRBD1. CDR1 and CDR2 (germline): MNHNY, SVGAGI (reference sequence). V was pared by 6 bases and J by 8 bases, with 8 bases of the junction left unmatched. The CDR3 length is 14 residues. The CDR3 protein is CASRWGDREDEQFF. The CDR3 region has the DNA TGTGCCAGCAGATGGGGGGACAGGGAGGATGAGCAGTTCTTC.

This chain joins TRBV27 and TRBJ1-5; tentative D call: TRBD1 (5 bases). CDR1 is MNHEY and CDR2 is SMNVEV in the germline V gene (reference sequence). V was shortened by 2 bases and J by 7 bases, with 15 bases between the two germline ends. The CDR3 loop spans 15 amino acids. The CDR3 region is CASSLIPLRAQPQHF. CDR3 DNA sequence: TGTGCCAGCAGTTTAATTCCCCTCAGGGCACAGCCCCAGCATTTT.

This chain uses TRBV19 with TRBJ2-7, with 9 bases that match TRBD1. The CDR3 sequence is 15 residues long. Losses at the gene ends were 6 bases for V and 1 base for J; bases not matched to a gene: 7. The germline gives CDR1 LNHDA, CDR2 SQIVND (reference sequence). The CDR3 spells CASRDRDRASYEQYF. The CDR3 DNA reads TGTGCCAGTAGGGACCGGGACAGGGCTTCCTACGAGCAGTACTTC.

The chain couples TRBV2 to TRBJ1-1; the D gene is possibly TRBD1 (5 bases). Germline-derived CDR1 and CDR2 are SNHLY and FYNNEI. The CDR3 contains 14 residues. Trimming took off 7 bases at V and 7 bases at J, with 19 bases between the two ends. Written as DNA, the CDR3 is TGTGCCAGCATCCAGTCGGGGGGTGGTTATGAAGCTTTCTTT. Protein product: CASIQSGGGYEAFF.

The J gene is TRBJ2-3, the V gene TRBV7-9; D not resolved. V was cut by 5 bases and J by 5 bases, with 14 bases left in between. The CDR3 covers 14 residues. Looked up from germline, CDR1 is SEHNR and CDR2 is FQNEAQ (reference sequence). The CDR3 DNA reads as TGTGCCAGCAGCCCGAGAGTCGGGTTAGATACGCAGTATTTT. Translating it yields CASSPRVGLDTQYF.

The CDR3 is CASSLNRGTSMTGELFF. In nucleotides, the CDR3 is TGTGCCAGCAGCTTAAATAGGGGGACTAGCATGACCGGGGAGCTGTTTTTT. The chain joins TRBV7-2 to TRBJ2-2, with 9 bases matching TRBD2. Germline CDR1 and CDR2: SGHTA and FQGNSA. The CDR3 sequence is 17 residues long. The V segment lost 2 bases and the J segment 5 bases; nucleotides outside the gene matches: 9.

The CDR3 DNA reads TGTGCCATCAGTTTACAGGATAGAGACTCACCCCTCCACTTT. This translates into CAISLQDRDSPLHF. The chain recombines TRBV10-3 with TRBJ1-6; D is perhaps TRBD1 (5 bases). Germline V gene sequence: CDR1 ENHRY, CDR2 SYGVKD. This CDR3 is 14 amino acids long. Trimming took off 5 bases at V and 10 bases at J, with 15 bases between the two ends.

The rearrangement uses TRBV5-1 and TRBJ2-3; D is unresolved. The length of the CDR3 is 14 residues. Trimming pared 0 bases from V and 2 bases from J, leaving 7 bases between. Looked up from germline, CDR1 is SGHRS and CDR2 is YFSETQ. The CDR3 protein is CASSLVAATDTQYF. In DNA, the CDR3 is TGCGCCAGCAGCTTGGTTGCGGCCACAGATACGCAGTATTTT.